The next 9 T cell receptor beta chains were all read from a single sample in a study of blood T cell repertoires in COVID-19. The assay was immunoSEQ multiplex PCR, and TCRdb's table has in-frame clones only and misses some. The sample yields 250,000 to 300,000 clones, around 90% seen once. Sequencing was carried out using PBMCs or T cells enriched from blood (not recorded which). The receptors here all came from a woman aged 30 to 39 who had recovered from COVID-19.

This chain joins TRBV4-3 and TRBJ2-5; D gene ambiguous. In germline, CDR1 is LGHNA, CDR2 YSLEER. V lost 0 bases and J lost 0, with 8 bases in between. The CDR3 covers 15 residues. The CDR3 DNA sequence: TGCGCCAGCAGCCAAGAGGCGAGGTACCAAGAGACCCAGTACTTC. It specifies CASSQEARYQETQYF.

V is TRBV29-1 and J is TRBJ2-7; weak D call: TRBD1 (5 bases). Germline V gene lookup returns CDR1 SQVTM and CDR2 ANQGSEA. CDR3 length: 12 residues. V was pared by 6 bases and J by 0 bases, with 9 bases between. The CDR3 is CSVRTSSYEQYF. The CDR3 coding sequence is TGCAGCGTGCGGACATCCTCCTACGAGCAGTACTTC.

This clone has just a few counts. The rearrangement uses TRBV2 and TRBJ2-1; 12 positions agree with TRBD1. The V gene's germline CDR1 is SNHLY and CDR2 FYNNEI. This CDR3 is 18 amino acids long. J was trimmed by 7 bases and V by 3 bases; bases with no gene match: 13. The CDR3 sequence is CASSERSPRGQGANEQFF. The CDR3 region has the DNA TGTGCCAGCAGTGAGCGGTCCCCCCGGGGACAGGGGGCGAATGAGCAGTTCTTC.

The chain joins TRBV5-1 to TRBJ1-1; 8 nucleotides line up with TRBD1. V gave up 4 bases and J gave up 0 bases; unmatched junction bases: 2. CDR3 length equals 14 residues. Per the germline V gene, CDR1 is SGHRS and CDR2 is YFSETQ. The CDR3 is CASSRDRLNTEAFF. CDR3 nucleotides: TGCGCCAGCAGCAGGGACAGGTTGAACACTGAAGCTTTCTTT.

The gene calls are TRBV28 and TRBJ2-7, with D possibly being TRBD2 (6 bases). There are 16 residues in the CDR3. The germline V and J ends were trimmed by 5 bases and 5 bases, with 22 bases remaining between them. Germline-derived CDR1 and CDR2 are MDHEN and SYDVKM. The CDR3 DNA reads TGTGCCAGCAGTCTGGGACTGGGACGACAGATAAACGAGCAGTACTTC. The encoded protein is CASSLGLGRQINEQYF.

The rearrangement links TRBV2 to TRBJ1-2; D call uncertain. Trimming removed 8 bases from V and 8 bases from J, with 18 bases in between. CDR1 and CDR2 from the germline V gene are SNHLY and FYNNEI. The CDR3 has 13 amino acids. CDR3 protein: CASPMGPSRGYTF. As DNA, the CDR3 is TGTGCCAGCCCGATGGGCCCGTCTCGGGGCTACACCTTC.

This chain uses TRBV7-2 with TRBJ1-6; D is perhaps TRBD1 (5 bases). This CDR3 region has 13 residues. The V gene's germline CDR1 is SGHTA and CDR2 FQGNSA. Trimming left V 2 bases short and J 12 bases short, with 11 bases between. The CDR3 here is CASSLQGGRPLHF. The CDR3 region has the DNA TGTGCCAGCAGCTTACAGGGTGGAAGACCCCTCCACTTT.

The rearrangement uses TRBV6-2 or TRBV6-3 and TRBJ1-1; maybe TRBD1 (6 bases). The V end was cut by 4 bases, the J end by 1 base, with 7 bases between. Germline CDR1 and CDR2: MNHEY and SVGEGT. The CDR3 loop spans 13 amino acids. In nucleotides, the CDR3 is TGTGCCAGCAGTTTACAGGGGAACACTGAAGCTTTCTTT. Amino acids: CASSLQGNTEAFF.

A word on this clone: The sample has other DNA sequences that encode this CDR3 too. The V gene is TRBV9, the J gene TRBJ1-2; 7 nucleotides align to TRBD1. Germline CDR1 is SGDLS and CDR2 is YYNGEE. This CDR3 has 16 amino acids. V lost 4 bases and J lost 4; bases outside the gene matches: 13. In DNA, the CDR3 is TGTGCCAGCAGCCCCGAGGGGGCCTACATGGGCTATGGCTACACCTTC. Translating gives CASSPEGAYMGYGYTF.